This entry concerns a single TCR beta chain. With 60 Vbeta and 13 Jbeta primers, the PCR was carried out. Assay: immunoSEQ multiplex PCR; the TCRdb copy retains only in-frame clones and omits some. This sample has around 150,000 clones; roughly 80% occur once, and the top ten carry 2.5% to 3.5%. This entry belongs to a study of cytomegalovirus exposure and HLA in healthy donors. The CDR3 totals 16 residues. The J segment lost 3 bases and the V segment lost 2 bases, leaving 7 bases of the junction unmatched. Germline lookup yields CDR1 SGHRS and CDR2 YFSETQ. The V call is TRBV5-1, the J call TRBJ2-7; 11 bases line up with TRBD2. What was sequenced was PBMCs. This TCR was sampled from a man in his forties or fifties in good health and CMV-seronegative. The DNA of the CDR3 is TGCGCCAGCAGCTTTAATCCCGGGACTAGCGGCTACGAGCAGTACTTC. As protein: CASSFNPGTSGYEQYF.